The present TCR beta chain was sequenced within a study of identifying expanded T cells in peripheral blood. This CDR3 region has 15 residues. Germline V CDR1 and CDR2: MNHNS, SASEGT. Unmatched junction bases numbered 1, after V lost 4 bases and J lost 4 bases. This clone was detected only a few times. Assay used: immunoSEQ multiplex PCR; TCRdb lists only in-frame clones, some missing. The sample lists around 57,000 clones, about 90% occurring once. This receptor was taken from a person aged 18 to 75 in good health. Material for sequencing was blood. The chain couples TRBV6-1 to TRBJ2-3, with TRBD2 matching 14 bases. Here the CDR3 reads CASSGLAGGPDTQYF. The CDR3 nucleotides are TGTGCCAGCAGTGGACTAGCGGGGGGGCCAGATACGCAGTATTTT.